This T cell receptor beta chain was sequenced for a study of T cells in Graves' hyperthyroidism and ophthalmopathy. This clonotype was found many times. Germline lookup yields CDR1 SGHRS and CDR2 YFSETQ. The CDR3 has 13 residues. V lost 0 bases to trimming and J lost 7 bases, with 10 bases between them. Uncontrolled infection, other autoimmune disease, pregnancy or lactation excluded patients. The investigators amplified TCR beta CDR3 regions from RNA transcripts. During a first-round RT-PCR of the TCR CDR3, the HTBI primer set was used. MiXCR was run by TCRdb on the multiplex PCR reads, yielding one entry per CDR3 protein. Among over 450,000 distinct CDR3 sequences listed, about 15% were seen once.

The sequencing input was blood. The TCR originated in a woman under 30 with Graves' ophthalmopathy. V usage is TRBV5-1 and J usage is TRBJ1-1; D gene uncertain. CDR3 in amino acids: CASSLVEDREAFF. Written as DNA, the CDR3 is TGCGCCAGCAGCTTGGTAGAGGACCGTGAAGCTTTCTTT.